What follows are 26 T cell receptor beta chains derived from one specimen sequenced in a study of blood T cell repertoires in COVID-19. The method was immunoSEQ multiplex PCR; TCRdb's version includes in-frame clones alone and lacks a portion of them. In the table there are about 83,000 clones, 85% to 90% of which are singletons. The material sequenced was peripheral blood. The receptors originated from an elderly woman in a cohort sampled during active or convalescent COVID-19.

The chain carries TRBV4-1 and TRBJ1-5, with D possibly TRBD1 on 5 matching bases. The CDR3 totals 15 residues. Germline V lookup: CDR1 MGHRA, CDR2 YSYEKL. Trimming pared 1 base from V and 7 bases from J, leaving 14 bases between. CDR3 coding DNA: TGCGCCAGCAGCCAAGGGTACGGGGCGGGGCAGCCCCAGCATTTT. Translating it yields CASSQGYGAGQPQHF.

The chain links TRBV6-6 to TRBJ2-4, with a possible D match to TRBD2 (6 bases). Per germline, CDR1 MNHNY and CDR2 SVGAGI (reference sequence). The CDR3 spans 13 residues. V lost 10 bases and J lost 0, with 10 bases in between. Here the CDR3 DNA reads TGTGCCATCCAGGAGGGAGCCAAAAACATTCAGTACTTC. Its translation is CAIQEGAKNIQYF.

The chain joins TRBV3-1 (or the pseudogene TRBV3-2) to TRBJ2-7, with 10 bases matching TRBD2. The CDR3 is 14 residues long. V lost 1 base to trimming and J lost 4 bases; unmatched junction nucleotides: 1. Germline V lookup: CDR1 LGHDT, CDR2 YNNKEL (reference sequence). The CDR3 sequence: CASSQGTSGYEQYF. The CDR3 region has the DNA TGTGCCAGCAGCCAAGGGACTAGCGGATACGAGCAGTACTTC.

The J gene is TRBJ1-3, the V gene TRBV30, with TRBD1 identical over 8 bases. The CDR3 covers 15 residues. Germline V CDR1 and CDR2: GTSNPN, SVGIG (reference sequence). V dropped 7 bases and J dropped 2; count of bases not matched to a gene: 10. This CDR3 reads CAYRRGLIPGNTIYF. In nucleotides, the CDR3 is TGTGCCTACCGCAGGGGGCTTATTCCTGGAAACACCATATATTTT.

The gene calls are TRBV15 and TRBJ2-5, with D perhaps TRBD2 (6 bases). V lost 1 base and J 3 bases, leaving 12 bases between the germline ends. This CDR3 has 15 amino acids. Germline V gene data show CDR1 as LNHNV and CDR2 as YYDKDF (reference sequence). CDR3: CATSRGDGGEETQYF. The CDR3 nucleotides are TGTGCCACCAGCAGAGGGGATGGAGGGGAAGAGACCCAGTACTTC.

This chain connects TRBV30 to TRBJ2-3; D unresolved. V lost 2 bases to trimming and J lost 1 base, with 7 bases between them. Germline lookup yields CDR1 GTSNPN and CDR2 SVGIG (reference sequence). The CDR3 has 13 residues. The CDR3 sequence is CAWSPAGTDTQYF. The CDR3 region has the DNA TGTGCCTGGAGTCCCGCAGGCACAGATACGCAGTATTTT.

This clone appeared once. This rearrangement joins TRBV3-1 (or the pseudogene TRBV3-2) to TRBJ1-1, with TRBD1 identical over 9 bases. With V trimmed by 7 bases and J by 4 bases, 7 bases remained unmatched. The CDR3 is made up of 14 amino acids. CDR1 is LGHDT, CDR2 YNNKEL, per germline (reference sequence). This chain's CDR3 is CASNGQGRITEAFF. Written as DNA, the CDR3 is TGTGCCAGCAACGGACAGGGGAGGATCACTGAAGCTTTCTTT.

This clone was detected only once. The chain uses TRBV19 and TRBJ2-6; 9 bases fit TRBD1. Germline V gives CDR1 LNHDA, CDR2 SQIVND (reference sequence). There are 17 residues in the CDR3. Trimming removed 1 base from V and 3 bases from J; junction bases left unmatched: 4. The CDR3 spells CASSIGTGAGGANVLTF. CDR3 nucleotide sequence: TGTGCCAGTAGTATAGGGACAGGGGCTGGTGGGGCCAACGTCCTGACTTTC.

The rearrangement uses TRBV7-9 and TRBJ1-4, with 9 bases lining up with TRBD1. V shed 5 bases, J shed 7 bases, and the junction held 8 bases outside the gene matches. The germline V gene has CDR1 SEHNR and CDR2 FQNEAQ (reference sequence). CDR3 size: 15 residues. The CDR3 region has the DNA TGTGCCAGCAGCACGGGGACAGGGCTAAGTGAAAAACTGTTTTTT. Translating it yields CASSTGTGLSEKLFF.

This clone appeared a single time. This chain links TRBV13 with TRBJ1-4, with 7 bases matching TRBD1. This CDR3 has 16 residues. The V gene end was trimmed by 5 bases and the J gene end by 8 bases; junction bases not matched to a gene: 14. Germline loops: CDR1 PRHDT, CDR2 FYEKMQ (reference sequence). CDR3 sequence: CASSPTLSSGGEKLFF. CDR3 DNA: TGTGCCAGCAGCCCGACCTTGTCGTCAGGGGGGGAAAAACTGTTTTTT.

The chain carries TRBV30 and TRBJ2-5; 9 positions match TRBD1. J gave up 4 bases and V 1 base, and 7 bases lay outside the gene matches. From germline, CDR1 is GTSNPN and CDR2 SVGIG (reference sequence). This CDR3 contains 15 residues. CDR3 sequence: CAWSANRGLGETQYF. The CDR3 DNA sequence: TGTGCCTGGAGTGCCAACAGGGGGCTGGGAGAGACCCAGTACTTC.

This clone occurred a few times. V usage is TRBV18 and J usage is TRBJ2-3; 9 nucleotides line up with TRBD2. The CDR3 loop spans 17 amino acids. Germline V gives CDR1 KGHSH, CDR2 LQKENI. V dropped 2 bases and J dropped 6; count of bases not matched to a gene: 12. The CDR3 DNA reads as TGTGCCAGCTCACCAGAGATTTCGCGGGAGGGATTTGATACGCAGTATTTT. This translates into CASSPEISREGFDTQYF.

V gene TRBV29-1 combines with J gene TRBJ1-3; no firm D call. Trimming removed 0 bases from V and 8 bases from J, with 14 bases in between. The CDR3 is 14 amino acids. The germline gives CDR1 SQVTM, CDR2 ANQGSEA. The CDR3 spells CSVEESQRGDTIYF. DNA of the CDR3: TGCAGCGTTGAAGAAAGTCAGAGAGGTGACACCATATATTTT.

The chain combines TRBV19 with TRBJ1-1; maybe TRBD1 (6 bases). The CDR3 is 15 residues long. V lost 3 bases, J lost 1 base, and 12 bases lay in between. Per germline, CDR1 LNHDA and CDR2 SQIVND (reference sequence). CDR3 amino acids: CASSIRDTRNTEAFF. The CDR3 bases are TGTGCCAGTAGTATCCGGGACACCCGGAACACTGAAGCTTTCTTT.

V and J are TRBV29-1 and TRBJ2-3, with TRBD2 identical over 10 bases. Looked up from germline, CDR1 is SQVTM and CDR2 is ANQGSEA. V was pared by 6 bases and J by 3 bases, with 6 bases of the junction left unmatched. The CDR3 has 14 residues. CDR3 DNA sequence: TGCAGCGTCATAGCGGGAGGTGAGACAGATACGCAGTATTTT. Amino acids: CSVIAGGETDTQYF.

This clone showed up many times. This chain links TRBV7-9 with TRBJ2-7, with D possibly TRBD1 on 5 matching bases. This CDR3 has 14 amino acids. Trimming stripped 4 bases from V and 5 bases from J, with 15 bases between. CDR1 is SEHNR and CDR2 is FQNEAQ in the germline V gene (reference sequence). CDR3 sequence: CASSSLNRLHEQYF. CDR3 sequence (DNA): TGTGCCAGCAGCTCGCTTAACAGGTTGCACGAGCAGTACTTC.

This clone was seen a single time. DNA of the CDR3: TGTGCCAGCAGCTTAGGACAGGGCAGCTATGGCTACACCTTC. Its protein is CASSLGQGSYGYTF. The rearrangement joins TRBV11-2 to TRBJ1-2; TRBD1 matches at 7 bases. The CDR3 extends over 14 amino acids. The V segment lost 1 base and the J segment 4 bases; nucleotides outside the gene matches: 3. Germline CDR1 SGHAT, CDR2 FQNNGV.

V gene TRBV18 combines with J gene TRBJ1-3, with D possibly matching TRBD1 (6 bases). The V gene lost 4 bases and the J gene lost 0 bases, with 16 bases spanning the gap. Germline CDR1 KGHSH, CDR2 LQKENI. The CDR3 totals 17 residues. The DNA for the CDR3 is TGTGCCAGCTCACGCCAGGGGACCGCAGGCTCTGGAAACACCATATATTTT. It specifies CASSRQGTAGSGNTIYF.

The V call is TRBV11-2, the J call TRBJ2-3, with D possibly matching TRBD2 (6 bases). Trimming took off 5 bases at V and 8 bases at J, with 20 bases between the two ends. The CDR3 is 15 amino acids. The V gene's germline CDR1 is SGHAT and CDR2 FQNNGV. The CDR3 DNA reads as TGTGCCAGCAGCCCTGCTGGGACCCTCGGGAGTACGCAGTATTTT. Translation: CASSPAGTLGSTQYF.

The chain's CDR3 is CASSPRPGTGVYNEQFF. In DNA form, the CDR3 reads TGTGCCAGCAGCCCCCGCCCCGGGACAGGGGTCTACAATGAGCAGTTCTTC. V gene TRBV7-9 combines with J gene TRBJ2-1, with 10 nucleotides matching TRBD1. Losses at the gene ends were 5 bases for V and 3 bases for J; bases not matched to a gene: 10. The CDR3 covers 17 residues. CDR1 and CDR2 from the germline V gene are SEHNR and FQNEAQ (reference sequence).

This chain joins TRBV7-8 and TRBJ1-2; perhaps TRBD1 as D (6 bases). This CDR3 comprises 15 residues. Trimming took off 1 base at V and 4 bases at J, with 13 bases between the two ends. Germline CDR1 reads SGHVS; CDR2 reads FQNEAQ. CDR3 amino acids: CASSLEGRGAYGYTF. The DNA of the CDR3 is TGTGCCAGCAGCTTAGAGGGTCGGGGGGCCTATGGCTACACCTTC. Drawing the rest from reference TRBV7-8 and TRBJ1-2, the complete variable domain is GAGVSQSPRYKVAKRGQDVALRCDPISGHVSLFWYQQALGQGPEFLTYFQNEAQLDKSGLPSDRFFAERPEGSVSTLKIQRTQQEDSAVYLCASSLEGRGAYGYTFGSGTRLTVV.

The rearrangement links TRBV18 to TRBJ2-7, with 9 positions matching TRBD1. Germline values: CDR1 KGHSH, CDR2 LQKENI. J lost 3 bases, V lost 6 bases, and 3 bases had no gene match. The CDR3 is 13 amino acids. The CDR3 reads CASSLDRGYEQYF. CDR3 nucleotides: TGTGCCAGCTCGTTGGACAGGGGCTACGAGCAGTACTTC.

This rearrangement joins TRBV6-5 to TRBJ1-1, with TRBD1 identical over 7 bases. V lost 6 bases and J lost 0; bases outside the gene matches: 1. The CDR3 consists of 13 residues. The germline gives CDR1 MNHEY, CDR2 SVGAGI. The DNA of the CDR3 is TGTGCCAGCAGAGACAGGGTGAACACTGAAGCTTTCTTT. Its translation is CASRDRVNTEAFF.

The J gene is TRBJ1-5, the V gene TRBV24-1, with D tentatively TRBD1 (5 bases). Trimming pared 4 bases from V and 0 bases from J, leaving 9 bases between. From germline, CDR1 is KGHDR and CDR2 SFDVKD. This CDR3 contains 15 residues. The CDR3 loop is CATSDGRGSNQPQHF. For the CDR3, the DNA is TGTGCCACCAGTGACGGGAGGGGTAGCAATCAGCCCCAGCATTTT.

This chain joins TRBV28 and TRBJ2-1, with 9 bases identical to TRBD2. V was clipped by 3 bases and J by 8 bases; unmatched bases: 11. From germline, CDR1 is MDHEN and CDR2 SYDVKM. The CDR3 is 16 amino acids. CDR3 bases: TGTGCCAGCAGTTTCCCCCCCATAGCGGGAGACTATGAGCAGTTCTTC. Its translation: CASSFPPIAGDYEQFF.

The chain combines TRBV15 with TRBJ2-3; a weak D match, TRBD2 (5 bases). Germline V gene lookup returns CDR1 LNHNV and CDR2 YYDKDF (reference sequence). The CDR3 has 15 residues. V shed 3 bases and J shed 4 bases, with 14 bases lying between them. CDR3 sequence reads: CATSSFRDGPDTQYF. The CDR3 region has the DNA TGTGCCACCAGCAGTTTCCGGGATGGGCCAGATACGCAGTATTTT.